This is a list of T cell receptor beta chains from one sample in a study of cytomegalovirus exposure and HLA in healthy donors. Data came from immunoSEQ multiplex PCR; TCRdb stores just in-frame clones and leaves some out. The sample records approximately 130,000 clones, 80% to 90% being singletons. The sample was PBMCs. These TCRs come from a woman aged 18-29 years in good health and CMV-seronegative. The CDR3 runs from the conserved cysteine through the conserved F or W. The order of the fields is V gene, clone size, D gene, J gene, CDR3 DNA, CDR3 protein. D genes are given only for firm matches. A clone size is listed for some rows: how often the clone was seen (once, few, many), or a class if it is expanded.

TRBV2	-	-	TRBJ2-4	TGTGCCAGCATCCAGGATTGGGGCCTAGCCAAAAACATTCAGTACTTC	CASIQDWGLAKNIQYF
TRBV30	-	TRBD1	TRBJ2-3	TGTGCCTGGAATGACAGGGGGCGAGTTACAGATACGCAGTATTTT	CAWNDRGRVTDTQYF
TRBV5-6	-	-	TRBJ1-2	TGTGCCAGCAGCCAAATGCAGGGGTATGGCTACACCTTC	CASSQMQGYGYTF
TRBV5-1	-	-	TRBJ2-1	TGCGCCAGCAGCTTGGTGTCCGCGAGCTCCTACAATGAGCAGTTCTTC	CASSLVSASSYNEQFF
TRBV6-5	-	TRBD2	TRBJ2-7	TGTGCCAGCTCCCACGGGGCGGGAGGCTCCTACGAGCAGTACTTC	CASSHGAGGSYEQYF
TRBV2	-	TRBD1	TRBJ2-7	TGTGCCAGCAGTGAACGGGGACAGGGACCCTACGAGCAGTACTTC	CASSERGQGPYEQYF
TRBV7-8	-	TRBD1	TRBJ2-5	TGTGCCAGCAGCTTAATGTTTGGGGACAGGAGGGCCCAAGAGACCCAGTACTTC	CASSLMFGDRRAQETQYF
TRBV19	-	-	TRBJ2-3	TGTGCCACCCGACAGGTTAGTGGCACAGATACGCAGTATTTT	CATRQVSGTDTQYF
TRBV9	-	TRBD2	TRBJ2-1	TGTGCCAGCAGCTCCAGCCGTAGCGGGGGGGCCACCTACAATGAGCAGTTCTTC	CASSSSRSGGATYNEQFF
TRBV6-5	once	-	TRBJ2-7	TGTGCCAGCAGTTACGGGGGGGCGCCCTCCTACGAGCAGTACTTC	CASSYGGAPSYEQYF
TRBV9	-	TRBD1	TRBJ1-5	TGTGCCAGCAGCGCTGGGACAGAAAATAGCAATCAGCCCCAGCATTTT	CASSAGTENSNQPQHF
TRBV19	once	-	TRBJ1-2	TGTGCCAGTAGTCCTCAGACAGGCGCCACCTCTAACTATGGCTACACCTTC	CASSPQTGATSNYGYTF
TRBV13	-	-	TRBJ2-4	TGTGCCAGCAGCTTAGCAGGGCTTAGGGACATTCAGTACTTC	CASSLAGLRDIQYF
TRBV11-3	-	-	TRBJ1-3	TGTGCCAGCAGCGCCACAACCGTCTCTGGAAACACCATATATTTT	CASSATTVSGNTIYF
TRBV7-7	-	-	TRBJ2-2	TGTGCCAGCAGCTTAGGGTGGCAAAACACCGGGGAGCTGTTTTTT	CASSLGWQNTGELFF
TRBV2	-	-	TRBJ1-2	TGTGCCAGCACCGTGGGGCAGACTTCTAATAACTATGGCTACACCTTC	CASTVGQTSNNYGYTF
TRBV25-1	few	-	TRBJ1-5	TGTGCCAGTGGTGGCAGGGTAGATCAGCCCCAGCATTTT	CASGGRVDQPQHF
TRBV7-9	-	-	TRBJ2-5	TGTGCCAGCGACCAGGGGATGGAAGAGACCCAGTACTTC	CASDQGMEETQYF
TRBV27	few	-	TRBJ1-6	TGTGCCAGCAGGACCATACCGAGGTCACCCCTCCACTTT	CASRTIPRSPLHF
TRBV10-2	few	-	TRBJ2-2	TGCGCCAGCAGCTTCGGGACTTCCACCGGGGAGCTGTTTTTT	CASSFGTSTGELFF
TRBV27	-	TRBD1	TRBJ1-2	TGTGCCAGCAGTTCAGGGGGCGTTTATGGCTACACCTTC	CASSSGGVYGYTF
TRBV6-6	-	-	TRBJ1-1	TGTGCCAGCAGTATAACAGGGTGGGGCACTGAAGCTTTCTTT	CASSITGWGTEAFF
TRBV18	-	-	TRBJ2-3	TGTGCCAGCTCACCACCGCGGGCCCCCGATACGCAGTATTTT	CASSPPRAPDTQYF
TRBV6-6	-	TRBD2	TRBJ2-3	TGTGCCAGCAGTTCCCAGCGGGAGCGCACAGATACGCAGTATTTT	CASSSQRERTDTQYF
TRBV30	once	-	TRBJ2-5	TGTGCCTGGGCAGGGGTCGGGACCCAGTACTTC	CAWAGVGTQYF
TRBV11-3	-	TRBD2	TRBJ2-3	TGTGCCAGCAGCTTTAGCGGGGGGGCCGATGCAGATACGCAGTATTTT	CASSFSGGADADTQYF
TRBV19	-	TRBD1	TRBJ2-2	TGTGCCAGTACTCCGGGACAGGGTACCACCGGGGAGCTGTTTTTT	CASTPGQGTTGELFF
TRBV9	-	TRBD2	TRBJ2-1	TGTGCCAGCAGCGCGGTCATAGCGGGAGGGGCTCGGAATGAGCAGTTCTTC	CASSAVIAGGARNEQFF
TRBV11-2	once	TRBD1	TRBJ2-7	TGTGCCAGCAGCGCTCCGGGACAGGGGCGAACCTACGAGCAGTACTTC	CASSAPGQGRTYEQYF
TRBV11-1	-	TRBD2	TRBJ2-7	TGTGCCAGCAGCTCCCTAGCGGGAGGTCCCCACGAGCAGTACTTC	CASSSLAGGPHEQYF
TRBV6-1	-	TRBD1	TRBJ2-7	TGTGCCAGCACCAGGGACAGGAGCTCCTACGAGCAGTACTTC	CASTRDRSSYEQYF
TRBV6-4	-	-	TRBJ2-2	TGTGCCAGCAGTGAGGGGTCGGAGGAGAGCGGGGAGCTGTTTTTT	CASSEGSEESGELFF
TRBV5-4	few	TRBD2	TRBJ2-1	TGTGCCAGCAGCCTAGGACTAGCGGGAGGCAATGAGCAGTTCTTC	CASSLGLAGGNEQFF
TRBV7-7	-	TRBD1	TRBJ2-3	TGTGCTAGCAGCTTAGGGACAGGGGTCACAGATACGCAGTATTTT	CASSLGTGVTDTQYF
TRBV28	-	-	TRBJ2-1	TGTGCCAGCAGTTTGGAGTACAATGAGCAGTTCTTC	CASSLEYNEQFF
TRBV7-2	-	-	TRBJ1-1	TGTGCCAGCAGCCACGACAGGAACACTGAAGCTTTCTTT	CASSHDRNTEAFF
TRBV18	-	-	TRBJ2-5	TGTGCCAGCTCCCCCACCTGGACAGACCAAGAGACCCAGTACTTC	CASSPTWTDQETQYF
TRBV18	-	TRBD1	TRBJ1-2	TGTGCCAGCTCACCACGACAGGGAGAGGGTGGCTACACCTTC	CASSPRQGEGGYTF
TRBV27	-	-	TRBJ1-2	TGTGCCAGCAGACTGCGCGGAGCTAACTATGGCTACACCTTC	CASRLRGANYGYTF
TRBV5-1	-	-	TRBJ2-7	TGCGCCAGCAGAAGTGGACAGATCTACGAGCAGTACTTC	CASRSGQIYEQYF
TRBV29-1	-	-	TRBJ1-2	TGCAGCGTCGAAGGCACAGAACACCCTAACTATGGCTACACCTTC	CSVEGTEHPNYGYTF
TRBV25-1	-	-	TRBJ1-3	TGTGCCAGCAGGGACACGGGTGGAAACACCATATATTTT	CASRDTGGNTIYF
TRBV6-5	-	TRBD1	TRBJ2-1	TGTGCCAGCAGCCGGGGGACAGGCTACAATGAGCAGTTCTTC	CASSRGTGYNEQFF
TRBV25-1	-	-	TRBJ2-7	TGTGCCAGCGCGCGGGGTACCTACGAGCAGTACTTC	CASARGTYEQYF
TRBV7-3	-	-	TRBJ2-2	TGTGCCAGCAGCACCGGGATGTACACCGGGGAGCTGTTTTTT	CASSTGMYTGELFF
TRBV19	-	-	TRBJ1-6	TGTGCCAGTAGTCCCAGGGCGAGCTCCTATAATTCACCCCTCCACTTT	CASSPRASSYNSPLHF
TRBV19	-	TRBD1	TRBJ2-1	TGTGCCAGTAGTATAGTAGAGGGGGCGTTTTACAATGAGCAGTTCTTC	CASSIVEGAFYNEQFF
TRBV4-3	-	TRBD1	TRBJ1-2	TGCGCCAGCAGCCAAGATTATAAGGGGGCGCATAATGGCTACACCTTC	CASSQDYKGAHNGYTF
TRBV4-2	-	TRBD1	TRBJ1-2	TGTGCCAGCAGCCAAGATGGGAAGAGACAGGGGGCGAGTGGCTACACCTTC	CASSQDGKRQGASGYTF
TRBV12-5	-	-	TRBJ2-1	TGTGCTAGTGGTTTCGGCAGGGACAATGAGCAGTTCTTC	CASGFGRDNEQFF
TRBV6-4	-	TRBD2	TRBJ2-3	TGTGCCAGCAGTCGGACTAGCGGGAGCACAGATACGCAGTATTTT	CASSRTSGSTDTQYF
TRBV9	-	-	TRBJ2-3	TGTGCCAGCAGCGCCCCTCCTACAGATACGCAGTATTTT	CASSAPPTDTQYF
TRBV12-5	-	TRBD1	TRBJ1-5	TGTGCTAGTGCCCTGGGACAGGGGTCAGTTAACAGCAATCAGCCCCAGCATTTT	CASALGQGSVNSNQPQHF
TRBV30	-	-	TRBJ1-3	TGTGCCTGGAGTGTACAGTCTGGAAACACCATATATTTT	CAWSVQSGNTIYF
TRBV5-1	-	-	TRBJ2-3	TGCGCCAGCAGCTTGTTCTGGACTCGATACACAGATACGCAGTATTTT	CASSLFWTRYTDTQYF
TRBV28	-	TRBD1	TRBJ1-5	TGTGCCAGCAGTTCGCACCGAGGGAACAGGGGTAGCAATCAGCCCCAGCATTTT	CASSSHRGNRGSNQPQHF
TRBV11-3	-	TRBD1	TRBJ2-7	TGTGCCAGCAGCTTAGCGAGGGAACAGGGGACCCTTCTGGAGCAGTACTTC	CASSLAREQGTLLEQYF
TRBV18	-	-	TRBJ1-1	TGTGCCAGCTCCGAAGGGGGGAACACTGAAGCTTTCTTT	CASSEGGNTEAFF
TRBV11-2	-	TRBD1	TRBJ1-4	TGTGCCAGCAGCCGAGACTGGACAGGCAATTTGAATGAAAAACTGTTTTTT	CASSRDWTGNLNEKLFF
TRBV9	-	-	TRBJ2-1	TGTGCCAGCAGCGTAGGAACGGCAGGGTCCTACAATGAGCAGTTCTTC	CASSVGTAGSYNEQFF